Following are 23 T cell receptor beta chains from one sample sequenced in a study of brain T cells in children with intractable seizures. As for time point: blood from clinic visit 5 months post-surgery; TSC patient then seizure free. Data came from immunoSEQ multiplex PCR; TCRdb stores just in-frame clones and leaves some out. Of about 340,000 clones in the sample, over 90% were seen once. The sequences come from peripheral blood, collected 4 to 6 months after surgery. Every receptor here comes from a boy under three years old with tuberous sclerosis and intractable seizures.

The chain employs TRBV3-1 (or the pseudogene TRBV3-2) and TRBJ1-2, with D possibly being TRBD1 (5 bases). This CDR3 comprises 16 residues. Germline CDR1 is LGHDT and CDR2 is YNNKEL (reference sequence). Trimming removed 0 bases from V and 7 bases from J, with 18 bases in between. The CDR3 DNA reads TGTGCCAGCAGCCAAGAACCCCCCCGGTGGGGGGGTGGCTACACCTTC. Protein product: CASSQEPPRWGGGYTF.

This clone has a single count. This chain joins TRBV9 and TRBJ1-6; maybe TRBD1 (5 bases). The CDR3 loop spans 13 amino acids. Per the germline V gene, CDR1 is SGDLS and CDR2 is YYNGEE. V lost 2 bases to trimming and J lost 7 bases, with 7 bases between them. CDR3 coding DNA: TGTGCCAGCAGCGTTAGGGGAAATTCACCCCTCCACTTT. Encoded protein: CASSVRGNSPLHF. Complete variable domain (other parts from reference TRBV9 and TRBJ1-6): DSGVTQTPKHLITATGQRVTLRCSPRSGDLSVYWYQQSLDQGLQFLIQYYNGEERAKGNILERFSAQQFPDLHSELNLSSLELGDSALYFCASSVRGNSPLHFGNGTRLTVT.

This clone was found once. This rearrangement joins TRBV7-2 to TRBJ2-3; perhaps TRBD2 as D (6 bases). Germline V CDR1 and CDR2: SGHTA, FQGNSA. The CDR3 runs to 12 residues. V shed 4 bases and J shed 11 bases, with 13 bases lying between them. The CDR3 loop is CASSSRDWRQYF. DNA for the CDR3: TGTGCCAGCAGCTCCCGGGACTGGCGGCAGTATTTT.

For the CDR3, the DNA is TGTGCCAGCAGCGTAGACGCCGGACAAGAGACCCAGTACTTC. Protein product: CASSVDAGQETQYF. The chain carries TRBV9 and TRBJ2-5; unclear D gene. Per the germline V gene, CDR1 is SGDLS and CDR2 is YYNGEE. Trimming pared 0 bases from V and 2 bases from J, leaving 8 bases between. This CDR3 contains 14 residues.

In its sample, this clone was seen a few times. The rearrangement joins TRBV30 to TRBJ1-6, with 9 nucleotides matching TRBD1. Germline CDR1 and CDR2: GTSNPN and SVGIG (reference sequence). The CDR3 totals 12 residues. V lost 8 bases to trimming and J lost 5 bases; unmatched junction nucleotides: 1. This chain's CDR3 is CAGDRDNSPLHF. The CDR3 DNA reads TGTGCCGGGGACAGGGATAATTCACCCCTCCACTTT.

CDR3: CASSPATGTVGTSGRADEQFF. CDR3 DNA: TGTGCCAGCTCACCGGCGACCGGGACAGTTGGGACTAGCGGGAGGGCCGATGAGCAGTTCTTC. The chain employs TRBV18 and TRBJ2-1, with 16 bases that match TRBD2. The CDR3 consists of 21 residues. V trimming: 3 bases; J trimming: 8 bases; junction bases outside the gene matches: 19. Per the germline V gene, CDR1 is KGHSH and CDR2 is LQKENI.

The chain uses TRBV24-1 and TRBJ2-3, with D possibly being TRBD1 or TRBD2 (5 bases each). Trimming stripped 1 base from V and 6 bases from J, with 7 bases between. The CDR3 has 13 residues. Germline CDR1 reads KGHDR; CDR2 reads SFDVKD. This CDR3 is CATSDLWGDTQYF. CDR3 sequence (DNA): TGTGCCACCAGTGATTTATGGGGGGATACGCAGTATTTT.

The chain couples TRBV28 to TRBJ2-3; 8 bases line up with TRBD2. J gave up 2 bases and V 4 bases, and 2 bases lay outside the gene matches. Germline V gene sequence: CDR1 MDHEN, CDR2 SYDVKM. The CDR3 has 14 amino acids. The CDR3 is CASSWGLDTDTQYF. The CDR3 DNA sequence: TGTGCCAGCAGTTGGGGACTAGACACAGATACGCAGTATTTT.

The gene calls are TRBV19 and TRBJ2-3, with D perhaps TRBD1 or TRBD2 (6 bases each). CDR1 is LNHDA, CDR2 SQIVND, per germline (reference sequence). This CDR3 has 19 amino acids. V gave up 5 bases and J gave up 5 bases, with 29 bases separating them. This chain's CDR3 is CASSGQRGDENVMGDTQYF. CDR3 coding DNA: TGTGCCAGTAGTGGGCAGAGGGGGGATGAGAATGTCATGGGAGATACGCAGTATTTT.

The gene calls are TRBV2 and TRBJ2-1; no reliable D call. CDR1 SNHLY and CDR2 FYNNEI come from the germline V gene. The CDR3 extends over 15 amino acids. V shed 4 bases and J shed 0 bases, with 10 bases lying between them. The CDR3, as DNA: TGTGCCAGCAGTGCGAGCGAAAGCTCCTACAATGAGCAGTTCTTC. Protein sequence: CASSASESSYNEQFF.

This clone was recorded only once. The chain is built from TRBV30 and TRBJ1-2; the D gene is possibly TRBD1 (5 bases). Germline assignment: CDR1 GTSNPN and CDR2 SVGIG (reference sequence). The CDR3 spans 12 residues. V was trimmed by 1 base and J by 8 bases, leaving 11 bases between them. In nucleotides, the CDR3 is TGTGCCTGGAGTGGAAACAGGATCGGCTACACCTTC. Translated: CAWSGNRIGYTF.

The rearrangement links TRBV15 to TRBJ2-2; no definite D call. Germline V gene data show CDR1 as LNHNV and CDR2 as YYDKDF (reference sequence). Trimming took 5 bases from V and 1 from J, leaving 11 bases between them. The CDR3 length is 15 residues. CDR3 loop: CATSLRRRNTGELFF. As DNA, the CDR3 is TGTGCCACCAGCCTTAGGCGCAGGAACACCGGGGAGCTGTTTTTT. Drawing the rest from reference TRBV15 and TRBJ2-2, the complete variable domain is DAMVIQNPRYQVTQFGKPVTLSCSQTLNHNVMYWYQQKSSQAPKLLFHYYDKDFNNEADTPDNFQSRRPNTSFCFLDIRSPGLGDTAMYLCATSLRRRNTGELFFGEGSRLTVL.

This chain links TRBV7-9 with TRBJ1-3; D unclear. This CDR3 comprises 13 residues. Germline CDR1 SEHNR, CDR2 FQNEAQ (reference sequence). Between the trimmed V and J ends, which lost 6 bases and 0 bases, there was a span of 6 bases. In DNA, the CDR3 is TGTGCCAGCAGACACGACTCTGGAAACACCATATATTTT. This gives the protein CASRHDSGNTIYF. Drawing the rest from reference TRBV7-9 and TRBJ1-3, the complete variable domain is DTGVSQNPRHKITKRGQNVTFRCDPISEHNRLYWYRQTLGQGPEFLTYFQNEAQLEKSRLLSDRFSAERPKGSFSTLEIQRTEQGDSAMYLCASRHDSGNTIYFGEGSWLTVV.

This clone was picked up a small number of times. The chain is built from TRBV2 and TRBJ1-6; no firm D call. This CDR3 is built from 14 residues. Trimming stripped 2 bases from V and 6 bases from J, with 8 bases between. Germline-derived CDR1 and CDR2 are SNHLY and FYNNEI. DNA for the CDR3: TGTGCCAGCAGTGAATCGGGCGGTAATTCACCCCTCCACTTT. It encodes CASSESGGNSPLHF. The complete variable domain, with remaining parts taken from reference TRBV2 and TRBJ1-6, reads EPEVTQTPSHQVTQMGQEVILRCVPISNHLYFYWYRQILGQKVEFLVSFYNNEISEKSEIFDDQFSVERPDGSNFTLKIRSTKLEDSAMYFCASSESGGNSPLHFGNGTRLTVT.

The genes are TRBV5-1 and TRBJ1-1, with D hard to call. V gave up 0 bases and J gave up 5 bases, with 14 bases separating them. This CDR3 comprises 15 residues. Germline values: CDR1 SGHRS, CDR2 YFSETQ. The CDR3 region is CASSLVTGSATEAFF. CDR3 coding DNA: TGCGCCAGCAGCTTGGTAACGGGGTCAGCTACTGAAGCTTTCTTT.

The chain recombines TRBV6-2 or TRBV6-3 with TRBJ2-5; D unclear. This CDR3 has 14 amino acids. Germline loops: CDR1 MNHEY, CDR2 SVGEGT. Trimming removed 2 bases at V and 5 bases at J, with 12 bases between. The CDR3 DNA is TGTGCCAGCAGTTACGAACTGCCTCTCGAGACCCAGTACTTC. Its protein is CASSYELPLETQYF.

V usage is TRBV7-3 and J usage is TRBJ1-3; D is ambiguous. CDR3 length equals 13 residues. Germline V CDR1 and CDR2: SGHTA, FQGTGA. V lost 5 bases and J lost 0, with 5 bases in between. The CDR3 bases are TGTGCCAGCAGCCGAAGCTCTGGAAACACCATATATTTT. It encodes CASSRSSGNTIYF.

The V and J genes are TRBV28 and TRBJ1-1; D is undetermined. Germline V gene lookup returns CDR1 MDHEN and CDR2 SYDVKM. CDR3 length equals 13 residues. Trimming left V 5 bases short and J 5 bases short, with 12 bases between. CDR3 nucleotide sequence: TGTGCCAGCAGTGGATTCGGGTGGACTGAAGCTTTCTTT. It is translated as CASSGFGWTEAFF.

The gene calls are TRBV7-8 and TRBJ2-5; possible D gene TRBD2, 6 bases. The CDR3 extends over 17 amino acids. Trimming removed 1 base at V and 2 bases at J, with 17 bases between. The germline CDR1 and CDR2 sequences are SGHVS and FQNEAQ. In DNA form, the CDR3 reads TGTGCCAGCAGCTTAGTTATACGGGAGTTCGGTCAAGAGACCCAGTACTTC. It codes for CASSLVIREFGQETQYF.

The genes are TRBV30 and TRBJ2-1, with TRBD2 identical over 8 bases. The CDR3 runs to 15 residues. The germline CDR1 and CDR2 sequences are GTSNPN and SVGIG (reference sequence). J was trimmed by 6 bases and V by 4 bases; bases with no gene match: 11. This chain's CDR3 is CAWNPLAGGFNEQFF. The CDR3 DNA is TGTGCCTGGAACCCTCTTGCGGGAGGCTTCAATGAGCAGTTCTTC.

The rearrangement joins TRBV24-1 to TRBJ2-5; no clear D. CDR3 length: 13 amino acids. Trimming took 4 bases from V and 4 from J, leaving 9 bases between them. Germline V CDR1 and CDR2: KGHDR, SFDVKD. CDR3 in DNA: TGTGCCACCAGTGACGTGCTGGCAGAGACCCAGTACTTC. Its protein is CATSDVLAETQYF.

This CDR3 is CASSYSYRGGGNTIYF. In DNA form, the CDR3 reads TGTGCCAGCAGTTACTCTTATCGGGGGGGTGGAAACACCATATATTTT. The chain joins TRBV6-5 to TRBJ1-3; tentatively, D is TRBD1 (5 bases). Trimming took off 0 bases at V and 3 bases at J, with 12 bases between the two ends. There are 16 residues in the CDR3. CDR1 is MNHEY, CDR2 SVGAGI, per germline.

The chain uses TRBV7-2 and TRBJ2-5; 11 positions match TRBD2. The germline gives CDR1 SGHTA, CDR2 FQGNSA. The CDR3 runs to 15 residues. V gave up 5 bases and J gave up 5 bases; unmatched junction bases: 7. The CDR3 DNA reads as TGTGCCAGCAGCCTAAGACTAGCGGGGAAGGAGACCCAGTACTTC. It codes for CASSLRLAGKETQYF.